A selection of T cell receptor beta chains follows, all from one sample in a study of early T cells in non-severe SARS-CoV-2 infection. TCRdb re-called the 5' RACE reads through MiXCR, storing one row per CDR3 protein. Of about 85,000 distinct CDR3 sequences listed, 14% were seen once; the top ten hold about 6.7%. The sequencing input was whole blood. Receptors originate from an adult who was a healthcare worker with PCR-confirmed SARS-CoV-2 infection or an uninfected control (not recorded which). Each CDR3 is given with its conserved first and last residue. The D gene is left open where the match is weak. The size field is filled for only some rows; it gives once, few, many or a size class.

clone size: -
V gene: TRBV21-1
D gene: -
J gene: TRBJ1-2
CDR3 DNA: TGTGCCAGCAGCAACACAGCCAACTATGGCTACACCTTC
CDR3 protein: CASSNTANYGYTF

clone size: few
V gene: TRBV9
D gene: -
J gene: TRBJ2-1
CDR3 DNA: TGTGCCAGCAGCGGGAAGGCAGGGGAGTTCTTC
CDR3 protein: CASSGKAGEFF

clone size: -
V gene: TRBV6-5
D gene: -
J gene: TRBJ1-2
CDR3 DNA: TGTGCCAGCAAAACAAGCCTGGGTGGACACTATGGCTACACCTTC
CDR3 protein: CASKTSLGGHYGYTF

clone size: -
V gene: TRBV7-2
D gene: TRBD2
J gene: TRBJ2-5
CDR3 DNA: TGTGCCAGCAGCTTAATGGCGGGAGGGCCTGTAGAGACCCAGTACTTC
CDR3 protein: CASSLMAGGPVETQYF

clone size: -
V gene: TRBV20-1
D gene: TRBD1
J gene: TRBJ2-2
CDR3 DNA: TGCAGTGCTAGTGAGGGGGCGCACACCGGGGAGCTGTTTTTT
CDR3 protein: CSASEGAHTGELFF

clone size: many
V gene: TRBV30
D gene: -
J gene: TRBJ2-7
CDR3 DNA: TGTGCCTGGACCCCTATTTCCGGCCTCGAGCAGTACTTC
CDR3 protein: CAWTPISGLEQYF

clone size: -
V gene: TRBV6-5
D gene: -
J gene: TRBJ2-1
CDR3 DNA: TGTGCCAGCAGTTACTCGAGGCCACCTACCTACAATGAGCAGTTCTTC
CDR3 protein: CASSYSRPPTYNEQFF

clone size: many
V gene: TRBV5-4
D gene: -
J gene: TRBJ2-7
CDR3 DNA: TGTGCCAGCAGCATGGGGGTGGGACAACAATACGAGCAGTACTTC
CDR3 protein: CASSMGVGQQYEQYF

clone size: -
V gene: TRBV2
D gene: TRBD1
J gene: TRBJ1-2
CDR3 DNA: TGTGCCAGCAGCGGAGACAGGGGGGTCTATGGCTACACCTTC
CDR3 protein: CASSGDRGVYGYTF

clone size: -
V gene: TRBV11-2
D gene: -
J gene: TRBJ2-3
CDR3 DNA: TGTGCCAGCAGCTTAGAAGACAGGCCCCCCGATACGCAGTATTTT
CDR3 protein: CASSLEDRPPDTQYF

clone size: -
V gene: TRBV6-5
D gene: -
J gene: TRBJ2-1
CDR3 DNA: TGTGCCAGCAGTTACTCGGGCCCCTCCTACAATGAGCAGTTCTTC
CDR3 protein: CASSYSGPSYNEQFF

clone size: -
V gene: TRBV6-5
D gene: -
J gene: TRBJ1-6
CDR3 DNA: TGTGCCAGCATGTCGGGGTCCCGTCGCTATAATTCACCCCTCCACTTT
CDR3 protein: CASMSGSRRYNSPLHF

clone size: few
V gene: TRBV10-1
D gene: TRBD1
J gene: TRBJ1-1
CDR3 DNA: TGCGCCAGCAGTTTGGACAGGGTTGACACTGAAGCTTTCTTT
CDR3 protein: CASSLDRVDTEAFF

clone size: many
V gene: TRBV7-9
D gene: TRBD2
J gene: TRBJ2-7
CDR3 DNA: TGTGCCAGCTCGGGGGGGGTTAACCGTTACGAGCAGTACTTC
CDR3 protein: CASSGGVNRYEQYF

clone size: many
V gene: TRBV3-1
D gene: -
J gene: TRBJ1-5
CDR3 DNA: TGTGCCAGCAGCCAGGGGGGGTTACAGCCCCAGCATTTT
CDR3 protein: CASSQGGLQPQHF

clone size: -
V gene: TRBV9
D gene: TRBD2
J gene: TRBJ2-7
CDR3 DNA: TGTGCCAGCAGCGCCCGACTAGCGGGAGGGCCTGACGAGCAGTACTTC
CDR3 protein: CASSARLAGGPDEQYF

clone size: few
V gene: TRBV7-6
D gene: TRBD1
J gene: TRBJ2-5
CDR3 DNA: TGTGCCAGCAGCTCTTCCAGGGGGCAGGAGACCCAGTACTTC
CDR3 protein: CASSSSRGQETQYF

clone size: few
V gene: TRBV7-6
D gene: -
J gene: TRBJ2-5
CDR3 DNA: TGTGCCAGTATGACCCACCCCGCCCCGGAGACCCAGTACTTC
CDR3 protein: CASMTHPAPETQYF

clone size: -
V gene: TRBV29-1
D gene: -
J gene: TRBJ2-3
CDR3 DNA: TGCAGCGTTGTCATAGGGGGGCACACAGATACGCAGTATTTT
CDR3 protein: CSVVIGGHTDTQYF

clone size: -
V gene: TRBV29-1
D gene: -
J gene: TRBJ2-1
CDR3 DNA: TGCAGCGTTAGGGAGGCGGCATACAATGAGCAGTTCTTC
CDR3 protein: CSVREAAYNEQFF

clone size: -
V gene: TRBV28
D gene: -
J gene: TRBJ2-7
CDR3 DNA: TGTGCCAGCAGTCCACACCCCTACGAGCAGTACTTC
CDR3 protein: CASSPHPYEQYF

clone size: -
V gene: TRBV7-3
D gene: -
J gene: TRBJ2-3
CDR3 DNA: TGTGCCAGCAGCCTCCCTTTCACAGATACGCAGTATTTT
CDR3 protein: CASSLPFTDTQYF

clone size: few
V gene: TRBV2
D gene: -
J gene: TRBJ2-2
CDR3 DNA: TGTGCCAGCAGTCCTTTGCGGGGATCAACCGGGGAGCTGTTTTTT
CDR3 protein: CASSPLRGSTGELFF

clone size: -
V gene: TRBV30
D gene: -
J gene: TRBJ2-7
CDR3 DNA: TGTGCCTGGAGTATTGGTTCTCGCTACGAGCAGTACTTC
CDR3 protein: CAWSIGSRYEQYF

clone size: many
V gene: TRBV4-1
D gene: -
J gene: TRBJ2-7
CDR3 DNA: TGCGCCAGCAGCCAAGGGCGGGGCACCAACGAGCAGTACTTC
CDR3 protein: CASSQGRGTNEQYF

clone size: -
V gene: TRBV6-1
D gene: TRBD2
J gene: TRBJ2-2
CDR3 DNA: TGTGCCAGCAGTGGACTAGCGGGAGCAGCCGGGGAGCTGTTTTTT
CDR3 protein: CASSGLAGAAGELFF

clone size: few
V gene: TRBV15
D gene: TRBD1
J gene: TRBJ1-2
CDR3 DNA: TGTGCCACCAGCTTACCCGGGACAGGGGGCAATGGCTACACCTTC
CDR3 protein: CATSLPGTGGNGYTF

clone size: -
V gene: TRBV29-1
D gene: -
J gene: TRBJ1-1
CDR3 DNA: TGCAGCGTTAACCAGGGGATATTGAACACTGAAGCTTTCTTT
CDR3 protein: CSVNQGILNTEAFF

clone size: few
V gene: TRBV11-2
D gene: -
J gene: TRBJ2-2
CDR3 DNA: TGTGCCAGCAGCCTTCGAACTAGCTCCGGGGAGCTGTTTTTT
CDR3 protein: CASSLRTSSGELFF

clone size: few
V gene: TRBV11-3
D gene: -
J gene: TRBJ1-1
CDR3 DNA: TGTGCCAGCAGCTTAGCCGGGGCGGACACTGAAGCTTTCTTT
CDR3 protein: CASSLAGADTEAFF

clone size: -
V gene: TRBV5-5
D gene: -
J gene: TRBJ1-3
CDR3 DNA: TGTGCCAGCAACCGTCCGGGCTCTGGAAACACCATATATTTT
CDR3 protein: CASNRPGSGNTIYF

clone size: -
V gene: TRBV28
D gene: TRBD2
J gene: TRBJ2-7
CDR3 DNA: TGTGCCAGCATCCCGCCCGGGACTAGTGGGTCCTACGAGCAGTACTTC
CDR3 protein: CASIPPGTSGSYEQYF

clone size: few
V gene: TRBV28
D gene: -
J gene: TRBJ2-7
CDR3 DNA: TGTGCCAGCAGTTTATTTGACGAGCAGTACTTC
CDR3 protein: CASSLFDEQYF

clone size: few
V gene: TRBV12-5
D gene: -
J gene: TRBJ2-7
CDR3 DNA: TGTGCTAGTATTCCGCCCAGAGGGCAGTACTTC
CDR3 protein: CASIPPRGQYF

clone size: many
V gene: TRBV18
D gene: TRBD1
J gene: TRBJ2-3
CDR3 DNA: TGTGCCAGCTCACCGGAAGACAGGGGCACAGATACGCAGTATTTT
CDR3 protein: CASSPEDRGTDTQYF

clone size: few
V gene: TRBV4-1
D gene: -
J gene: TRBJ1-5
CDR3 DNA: TGCGCCAGCAGCCAACCAACACGGAATCAGCCCCAGCATTTT
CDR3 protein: CASSQPTRNQPQHF

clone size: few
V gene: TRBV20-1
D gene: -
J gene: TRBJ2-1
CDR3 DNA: TGCAGTGCTAACGACTTCTACAATGAGCAGTTCTTC
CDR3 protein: CSANDFYNEQFF